The entry below gives a single TCR beta chain sequence along with its context. The sample is drawn from a study of blood T cell repertoires in COVID-19. Study summary: Some COVID-19 samples were acute and others convalescent; all came from the United States, Italy and Spain.

Between the trimmed V and J ends, which lost 0 bases and 6 bases, there was a span of 8 bases. This CDR3 has 14 amino acids. Per germline, CDR1 LGHNA and CDR2 YSLEER. The protocol was immunoSEQ multiplex PCR, while the TCRdb copy is restricted to in-frame clones and leaves out a portion. Here the sample spans tens of thousands of clones, around 87% being singletons. The clonotype comes from an elderly woman with acute or convalescent COVID-19. This chain uses TRBV4-3 with TRBJ1-4; D not certain. Material: peripheral blood. Written as DNA, the CDR3 is TGCGCCAGCAGCCAAGAGGCGGGGTATGAAAAACTGTTTTTT. Amino acid sequence: CASSQEAGYEKLFF.